This TCR beta chain appears in the sequencing data of a study of T cell changes during pregnancy in multiple sclerosis. The CDR3 is 14 residues long. Clones were read by immunoSEQ multiplex PCR, and TCRdb kept only the in-frame ones, dropping some. The data hold 60,000 to 75,000 clones, with approximately 93% observed a single time. This clonotype was sampled from a female donor with multiple sclerosis, enrolled in a pregnancy study. Material: CD8+ T cells from peripheral blood mononuclear cells, obtained in the second trimester of pregnancy. The chain combines TRBV21-1 with TRBJ2-3; the D call of TRBD1 is as the table states it, not checked on the DNA. TRBV21-1 is an annotated pseudogene. This CDR3 is CASRSPRVGDTQYF. CDR3 nucleotide sequence: TGTGCCAGCCGATCTCCCAGGGTCGGAGATACGCAGTATTTT.